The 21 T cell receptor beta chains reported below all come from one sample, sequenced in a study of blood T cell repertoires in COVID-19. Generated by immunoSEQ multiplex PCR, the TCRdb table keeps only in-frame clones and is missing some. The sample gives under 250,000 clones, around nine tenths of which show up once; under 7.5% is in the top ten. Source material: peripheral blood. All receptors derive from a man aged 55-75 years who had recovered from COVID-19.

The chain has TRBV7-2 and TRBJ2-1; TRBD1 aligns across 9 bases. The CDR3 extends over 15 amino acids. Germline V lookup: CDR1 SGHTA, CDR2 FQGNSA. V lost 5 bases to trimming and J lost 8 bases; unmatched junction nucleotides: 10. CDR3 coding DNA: TGTGCCAGCAGCCGGTCCGGGACAGGGTGGGATGAGCAGTTCTTC. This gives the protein CASSRSGTGWDEQFF.

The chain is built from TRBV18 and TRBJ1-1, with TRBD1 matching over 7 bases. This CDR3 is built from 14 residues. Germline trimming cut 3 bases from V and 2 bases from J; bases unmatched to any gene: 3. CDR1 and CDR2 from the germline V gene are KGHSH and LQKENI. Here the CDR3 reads CASSPGTANTEAFF. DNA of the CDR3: TGTGCCAGCTCACCGGGGACAGCCAACACTGAAGCTTTCTTT.

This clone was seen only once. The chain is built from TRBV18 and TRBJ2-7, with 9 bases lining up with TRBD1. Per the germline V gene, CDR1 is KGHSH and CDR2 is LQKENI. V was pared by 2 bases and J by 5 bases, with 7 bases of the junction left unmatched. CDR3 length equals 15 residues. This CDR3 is CASSPGTGGQNEQYF. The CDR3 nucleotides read TGTGCCAGCTCACCAGGTACAGGGGGCCAAAACGAGCAGTACTTC.

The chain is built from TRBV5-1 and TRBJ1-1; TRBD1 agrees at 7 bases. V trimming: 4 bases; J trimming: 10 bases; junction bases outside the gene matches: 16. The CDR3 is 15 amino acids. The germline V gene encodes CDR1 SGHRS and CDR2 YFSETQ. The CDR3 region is CASSVVGGVGPGAFF. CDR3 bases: TGCGCCAGCAGCGTCGTAGGGGGCGTGGGCCCCGGAGCTTTCTTT.

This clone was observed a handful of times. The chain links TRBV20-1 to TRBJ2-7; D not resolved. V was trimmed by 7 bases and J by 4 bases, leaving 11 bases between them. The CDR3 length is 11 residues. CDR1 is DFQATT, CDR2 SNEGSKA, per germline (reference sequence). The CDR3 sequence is CSVPLEYEQYF. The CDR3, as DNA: TGCAGTGTACCCCTCGAGTACGAGCAGTACTTC.

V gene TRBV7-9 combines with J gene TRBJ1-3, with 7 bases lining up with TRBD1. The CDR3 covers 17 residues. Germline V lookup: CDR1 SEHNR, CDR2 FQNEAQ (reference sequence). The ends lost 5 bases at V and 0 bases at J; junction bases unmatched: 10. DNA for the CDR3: TGTGCCAGCAGCCGGGGAACAGGGGCCCTCTCTGGAAACACCATATATTTT. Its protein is CASSRGTGALSGNTIYF.

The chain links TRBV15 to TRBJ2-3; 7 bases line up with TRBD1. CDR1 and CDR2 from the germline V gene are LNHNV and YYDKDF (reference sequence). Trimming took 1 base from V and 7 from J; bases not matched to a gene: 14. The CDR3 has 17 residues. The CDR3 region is CATSRGRTTGTQNTQYF. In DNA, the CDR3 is TGTGCCACCAGCAGAGGAAGAACGACAGGGACGCAGAATACGCAGTATTTT.

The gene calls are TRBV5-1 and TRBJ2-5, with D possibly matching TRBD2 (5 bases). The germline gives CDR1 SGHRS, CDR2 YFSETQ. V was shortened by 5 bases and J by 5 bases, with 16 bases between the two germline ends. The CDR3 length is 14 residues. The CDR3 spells CASSNGESLETQYF. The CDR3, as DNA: TGCGCCAGCAGTAACGGGGAGAGTTTGGAGACCCAGTACTTC.

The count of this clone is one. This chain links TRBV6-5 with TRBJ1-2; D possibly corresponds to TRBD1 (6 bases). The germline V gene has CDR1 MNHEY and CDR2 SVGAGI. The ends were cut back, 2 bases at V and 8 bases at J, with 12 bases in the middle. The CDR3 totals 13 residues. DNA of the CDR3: TGTGCCAGCAGTTACGGGGGGGCGCAGGGCTACACCTTC. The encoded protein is CASSYGGAQGYTF.

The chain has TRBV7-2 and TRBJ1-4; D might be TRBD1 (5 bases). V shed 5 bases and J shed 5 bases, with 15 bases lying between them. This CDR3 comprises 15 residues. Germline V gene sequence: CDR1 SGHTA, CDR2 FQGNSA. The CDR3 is CASSPGGRGNEKLFF. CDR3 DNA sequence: TGTGCCAGCAGCCCCGGGGGGAGGGGAAATGAAAAACTGTTTTTT.

For the CDR3, the DNA is TGTGCCAGCAGACAGTATGGGGGGAGTACTGAAGCTTTCTTT. Residues: CASRQYGGSTEAFF. The V gene is TRBV7-9, the J gene TRBJ1-1, with D possibly TRBD1 on 5 matching bases. From germline, CDR1 is SEHNR and CDR2 FQNEAQ (reference sequence). This CDR3 is built from 14 residues. V shed 6 bases and J shed 5 bases, with 16 bases lying between them.

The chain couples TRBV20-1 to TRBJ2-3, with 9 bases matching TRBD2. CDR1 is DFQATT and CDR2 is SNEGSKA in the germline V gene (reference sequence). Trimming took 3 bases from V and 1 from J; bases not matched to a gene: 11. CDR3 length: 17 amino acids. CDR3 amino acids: CSASGQRGVLGTDTQYF. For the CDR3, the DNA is TGCAGTGCTAGTGGCCAGCGGGGGGTGTTGGGCACAGATACGCAGTATTTT.

This CDR3 reads CASSYSIGGAASPQYF. In DNA form, the CDR3 reads TGTGCCAGCAGTTACTCGATCGGGGGGGCCGCGTCGCCTCAGTACTTC. The chain links TRBV6-5 to TRBJ2-5; 8 bases fit TRBD2. The CDR3 is made up of 16 amino acids. Germline trimming cut 0 bases from V and 11 bases from J; bases unmatched to any gene: 14. Germline V CDR1 and CDR2: MNHEY, SVGAGI.

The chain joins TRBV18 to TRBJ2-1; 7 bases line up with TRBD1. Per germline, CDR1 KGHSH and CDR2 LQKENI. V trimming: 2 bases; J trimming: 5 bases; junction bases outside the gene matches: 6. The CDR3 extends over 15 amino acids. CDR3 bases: TGTGCCAGCTCACCAGGCCACAGGGGAGACAATGAGCAGTTCTTC. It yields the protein CASSPGHRGDNEQFF.

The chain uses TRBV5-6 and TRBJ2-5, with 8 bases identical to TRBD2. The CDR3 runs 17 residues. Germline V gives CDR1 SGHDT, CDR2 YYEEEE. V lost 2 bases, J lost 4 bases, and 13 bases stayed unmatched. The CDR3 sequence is CASSFFRSGILRETQYF. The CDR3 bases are TGTGCCAGCAGCTTTTTTCGTAGCGGGATTTTGAGAGAGACCCAGTACTTC.

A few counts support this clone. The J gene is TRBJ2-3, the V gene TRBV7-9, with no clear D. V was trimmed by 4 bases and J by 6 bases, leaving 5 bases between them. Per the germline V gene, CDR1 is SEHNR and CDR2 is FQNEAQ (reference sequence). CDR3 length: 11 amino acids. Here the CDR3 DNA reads TGTGCCAGCAGCTCCGTTGATACGCAGTATTTT. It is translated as CASSSVDTQYF.

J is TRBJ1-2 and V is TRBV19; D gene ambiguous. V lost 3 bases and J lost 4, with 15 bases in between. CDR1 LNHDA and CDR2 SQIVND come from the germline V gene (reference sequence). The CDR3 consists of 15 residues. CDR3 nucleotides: TGTGCCAGTAGTATTCAACCGGCGGTCACCTATGGCTACACCTTC. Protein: CASSIQPAVTYGYTF.

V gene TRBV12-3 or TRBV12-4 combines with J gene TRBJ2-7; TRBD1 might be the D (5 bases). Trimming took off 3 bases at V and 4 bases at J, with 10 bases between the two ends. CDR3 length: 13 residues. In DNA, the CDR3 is TGTGCCAGCAGTTTCCCAGGGTGGTACGAGCAGTACTTC. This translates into CASSFPGWYEQYF.

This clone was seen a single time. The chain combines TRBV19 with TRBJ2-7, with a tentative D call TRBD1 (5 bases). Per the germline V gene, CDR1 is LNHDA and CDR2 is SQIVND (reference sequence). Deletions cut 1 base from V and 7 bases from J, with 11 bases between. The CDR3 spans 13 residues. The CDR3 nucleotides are TGTGCCAGTAGTATAGTGCAGGGATTGGAGCAGTACTTC. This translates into CASSIVQGLEQYF. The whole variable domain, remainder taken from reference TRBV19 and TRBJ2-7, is DGGITQSPKYLFRKEGQNVTLSCEQNLNHDAMYWYRQDPGQGLRLIYYSQIVNDFQKGDIAEGYSVSREKKESFPLTVTSAQKNPTAFYLCASSIVQGLEQYFGPGTRLTVT.

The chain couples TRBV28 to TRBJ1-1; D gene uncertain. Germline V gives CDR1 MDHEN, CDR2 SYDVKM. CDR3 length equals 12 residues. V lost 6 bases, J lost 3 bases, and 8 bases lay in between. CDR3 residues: CASRHGDTEAFF. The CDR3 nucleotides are TGTGCCAGCAGACACGGAGACACTGAAGCTTTCTTT.

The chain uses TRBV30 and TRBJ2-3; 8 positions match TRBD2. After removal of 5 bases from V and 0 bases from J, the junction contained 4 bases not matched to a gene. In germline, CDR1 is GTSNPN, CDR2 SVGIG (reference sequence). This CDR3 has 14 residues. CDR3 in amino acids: CAWGASGSTDTQYF. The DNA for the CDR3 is TGTGCCTGGGGGGCTAGCGGGAGCACAGATACGCAGTATTTT.